The 15 T cell receptor beta chains given below trace back to one sample, sequenced in a study of T cell clonotyping in hematopoietic cell transplantation (dated by TCRdb to 2020 to 2022). The receptor library was made with the immunoSEQ multiplex PCR assay. Drawn from immuneACCESS, this table holds only the in-frame rearrangements with V and J called that TCRdb kept. Clones are partly lost; checked studies trace under half to an unresolved V gene and leave the rest unexplained. The sample profile shows about 10,000 clones; roughly 79% of them were found once. The ten largest clones add up to more than 7.5% of the sample. The intended sense of this specimen's time point label: 30 days after allo-HCT. The sequencing used PBMCs, collected 30 days after allogeneic stem cell transplant. The receptors derive from a female patient aged 35 to 55 who had an allogeneic stem cell transplant from a related donor, so T cells may come from the graft donor. Some clones in this sample may be carry-over from other donors' samples.

J is TRBJ2-7 and V is TRBV11-2, with 7 nucleotides matching TRBD1. This CDR3 region has 15 residues. The ends lost 5 bases at V and 2 bases at J; junction bases unmatched: 9. Germline V gene data show CDR1 as SGHAT and CDR2 as FQNNGV. The DNA for the CDR3 is TGTGCCAGCAGCGACGGGACAGACATCACCTACGAGCAGTACTTC. This codes for CASSDGTDITYEQYF.

The gene calls are TRBV12-5 and TRBJ2-3; TRBD2 might be the D (6 bases). This CDR3 has 16 amino acids. CDR1 LGHNT and CDR2 FRNRAP come from the germline V gene. V dropped 3 bases and J dropped 2 bases, with 15 bases sitting between them. CDR3 amino acids: CASGFGREHNTDTQYF. In DNA form, the CDR3 reads TGTGCTAGTGGTTTTGGACGGGAGCATAACACAGATACGCAGTATTTT.

This clone was recorded only once. The chain employs TRBV7-2 and TRBJ2-5; 10 positions agree with TRBD2. CDR1 and CDR2 (germline): SGHTA, FQGNSA. Trimming at V came to 3 bases and at J to 2 bases, leaving 3 bases not matched to a gene. This CDR3 is 15 amino acids long. The CDR3 DNA follows: TGTGCCAGCAGCTTCGAGCGGGGGGGTCAAGAGACCCAGTACTTC. This codes for CASSFERGGQETQYF.

V gene TRBV15 combines with J gene TRBJ1-1; maybe TRBD1 (5 bases). Trimming removed 2 bases at V and 4 bases at J, with 14 bases between. CDR3 size: 15 residues. Germline V CDR1 and CDR2: LNHNV, YYDKDF (reference sequence). The CDR3 DNA follows: TGTGCCACCAGCAGACTCGCCGGCCAGGGCACTGAAGCTTTCTTT. This sequence encodes CATSRLAGQGTEAFF.

V and J are TRBV19 and TRBJ1-5; 8 nucleotides agree with TRBD1. The V gene end was trimmed by 7 bases and the J gene end by 0 bases; junction bases not matched to a gene: 5. The germline CDR1 and CDR2 sequences are LNHDA and SQIVND (reference sequence). The CDR3 spans 15 residues. Here the CDR3 reads CASTLDRASNQPQHF. The CDR3 DNA is TGTGCCAGTACCCTGGACAGGGCTAGCAATCAGCCCCAGCATTTT.

This clone was recorded once. The chain employs TRBV6-5 and TRBJ2-7, with D possibly matching TRBD2 (5 bases). V lost 6 bases, J lost 0 bases, and 15 bases lay in between. CDR1 is MNHEY and CDR2 is SVGAGI in the germline V gene. This CDR3 has 15 amino acids. For the CDR3, the DNA is TGTGCCAGCAGGGCACACTCGACTACCTCCTACGAGCAGTACTTC. Translating gives CASRAHSTTSYEQYF.

There are a few counts of this clone. The genes are TRBV5-1 and TRBJ2-5; TRBD1 matches 7 bases. Unmatched junction bases numbered 3, after V lost 4 bases and J lost 3 bases. CDR3 size: 13 residues. Per germline, CDR1 SGHRS and CDR2 YFSETQ. CDR3 region: CASSSTGEETQYF. CDR3 DNA sequence: TGCGCCAGCAGCAGTACAGGGGAAGAGACCCAGTACTTC.

The V and J genes are TRBV5-4 and TRBJ2-7; 9 bases map to TRBD2. CDR3 size: 16 residues. The germline CDR1 and CDR2 sequences are SGHNT and YYREEE (reference sequence). J gave up 1 base and V 3 bases, and 8 bases lay outside the gene matches. The CDR3 sequence: CASSSGLAGSSYEQYF. Here the CDR3 DNA reads TGTGCCAGCAGCTCGGGGCTAGCGGGGTCGTCCTACGAGCAGTACTTC.

The chain has TRBV7-8 and TRBJ2-7; 11 bases are a match to TRBD2. The germline CDR1 and CDR2 sequences are SGHVS and FQNEAQ. V lost 4 bases, J lost 2 bases, and 7 bases stayed unmatched. This CDR3 region has 16 residues. CDR3: CASSSLLAGGTYEQYF. Written as DNA, the CDR3 is TGTGCCAGCAGCTCCCTCCTAGCGGGAGGAACCTACGAGCAGTACTTC.

The rearrangement links TRBV2 to TRBJ2-7; D not certain. Germline V CDR1 and CDR2: SNHLY, FYNNEI. V lost 7 bases and J lost 2, with 6 bases in between. The CDR3 totals 11 residues. DNA for the CDR3: TGTGCCAGCAATCTCGCCTACGAGCAGTACTTC. Translation: CASNLAYEQYF.

The V call is TRBV19, the J call TRBJ1-5; tentatively, D is TRBD1 (6 bases). Between the trimmed V and J ends, which lost 4 bases and 6 bases, there was a span of 13 bases. The V gene's germline CDR1 is LNHDA and CDR2 SQIVND (reference sequence). This CDR3 comprises 14 residues. DNA of the CDR3: TGTGCCAGTAGTAGCCGGGGGGCGGGTCAGCCCCAGCATTTT. It encodes CASSSRGAGQPQHF.

The chain links TRBV10-3 to TRBJ2-3; D gene unclear. The CDR3 runs to 13 residues. With 4 bases removed from V and 4 bases from J, the gap between germline ends came to 9 bases. From germline, CDR1 is ENHRY and CDR2 SYGVKD. The CDR3 coding sequence is TGTGCCATCAGTGCGCATTTCCCAGATACGCAGTATTTT. Its translation is CAISAHFPDTQYF.

This clone has a handful of counts. The V and J genes are TRBV7-3 and TRBJ2-7; D might be TRBD1 (6 bases). Trimming took off 2 bases at V and 0 bases at J, with 11 bases between the two ends. The CDR3 is made up of 15 amino acids. Germline V gene data show CDR1 as SGHTA and CDR2 as FQGTGA. This CDR3 is CASSLGQGPSYEQYF. CDR3 sequence (DNA): TGTGCCAGCAGCTTAGGCCAGGGGCCCTCCTACGAGCAGTACTTC.

V is TRBV4-2 and J is TRBJ2-7, with 8 bases identical to TRBD2. V was pared by 0 bases and J by 5 bases, with 12 bases of the junction left unmatched. This CDR3 comprises 17 residues. CDR1 is LGHNA, CDR2 YNFKEQ, per germline. The CDR3 is CASSQEAAGLAIHEQYF. CDR3 coding DNA: TGTGCCAGCAGCCAAGAGGCGGCTGGACTAGCTATCCACGAGCAGTACTTC.

J is TRBJ1-1 and V is TRBV29-1, with TRBD1 matching over 7 bases. The J segment lost 6 bases and the V segment lost 6 bases, leaving 7 bases of the junction unmatched. The CDR3 runs to 12 residues. In germline, CDR1 is SQVTM, CDR2 ANQGSEA. CDR3 nucleotides: TGCAGCGTGTCGTACAGGGGCTCTGAAGCTTTCTTT. The encoded protein is CSVSYRGSEAFF.